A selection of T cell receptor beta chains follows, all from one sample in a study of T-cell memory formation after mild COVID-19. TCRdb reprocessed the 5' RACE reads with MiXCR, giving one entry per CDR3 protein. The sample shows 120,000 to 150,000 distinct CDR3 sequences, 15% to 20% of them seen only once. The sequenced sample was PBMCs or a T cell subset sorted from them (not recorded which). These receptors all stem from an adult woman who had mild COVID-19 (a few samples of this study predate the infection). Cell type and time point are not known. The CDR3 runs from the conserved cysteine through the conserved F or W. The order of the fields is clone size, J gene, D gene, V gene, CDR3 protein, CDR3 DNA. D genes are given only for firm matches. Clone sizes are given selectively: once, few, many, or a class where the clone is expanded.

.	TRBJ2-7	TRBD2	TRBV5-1	CASSSGLAVDEQYF	TGCGCCAGCAGCTCCGGACTAGCGGTCGACGAGCAGTACTTC
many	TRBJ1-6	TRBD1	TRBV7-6	CASSLIPGTGEGGSPLHF	TGTGCCAGCAGCTTAATCCCTGGGACAGGCGAAGGGGGTTCACCCCTCCACTTT
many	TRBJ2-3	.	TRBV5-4	CASSELVSDTDTQYF	TGTGCCAGCAGCGAACTAGTATCTGACACAGATACGCAGTATTTT
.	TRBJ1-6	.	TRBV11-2	CASSLDPPSSSGSPLHF	TGTGCCAGCAGCTTAGACCCTCCCAGCAGCTCCGGTTCACCCCTCCACTTT
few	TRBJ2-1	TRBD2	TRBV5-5	CASSLASTRELEQFF	TGTGCCAGCAGCTTGGCCTCGACGCGGGAGCTTGAGCAGTTCTTC
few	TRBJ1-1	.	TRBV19	CASSIGQGSMNTEAFF	TGTGCCAGTAGTATCGGTCAGGGAAGTATGAACACTGAAGCTTTCTTT
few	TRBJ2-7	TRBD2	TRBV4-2	CASSQASGTSGYEQYF	TGTGCCAGCAGCCAGGCCTCCGGGACTAGCGGCTACGAGCAGTACTTC
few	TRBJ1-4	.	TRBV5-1	CASRDGTLDNEKLFF	TGCGCCAGCAGAGACGGGACCTTAGACAATGAAAAACTGTTTTTT
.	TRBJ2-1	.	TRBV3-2	CASSQRDNEQFF	TGTGCCAGCAGCCAAAGGGACAATGAGCAGTTCTTC
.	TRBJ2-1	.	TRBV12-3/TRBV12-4	CASTSTGALFF	TGTGCCAGCACCTCCACGGGGGCCCTGTTCTTC
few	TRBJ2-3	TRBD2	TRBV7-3	CASSLRSGATTDTQYF	TGTGCCAGCAGCTTACGAAGCGGGGCTACCACAGATACGCAGTATTTT
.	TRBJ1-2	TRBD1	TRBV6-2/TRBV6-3	CASSYPGQVKRDYGYTF	TGTGCCAGCAGTTATCCGGGACAGGTCAAGAGGGACTATGGCTACACCTTC
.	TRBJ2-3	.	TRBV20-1	CSQKFSGGTQYF	TGCAGCCAAAAGTTCAGTGGGGGTACGCAGTATTTT
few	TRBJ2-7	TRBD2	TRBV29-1	CSVASGDYEQYF	TGCAGCGTTGCTAGCGGAGATTACGAGCAGTACTTC
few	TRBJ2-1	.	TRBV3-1	CASSVLSEWFF	TGTGCCAGCAGCGTTCTGTCAGAGTGGTTCTTC
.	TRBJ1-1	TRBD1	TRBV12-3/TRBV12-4	CASSPRQGGWTEAFF	TGTGCCAGCAGTCCCAGACAGGGCGGGTGGACTGAAGCTTTCTTT
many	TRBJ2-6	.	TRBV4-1	CASSQDMTGAVGANVLTF	TGCGCCAGCAGCCAAGATATGACGGGGGCGGTCGGGGCCAACGTCCTGACTTTC
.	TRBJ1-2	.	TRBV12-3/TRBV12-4	CASLQGLGGYTF	TGTGCCAGCCTCCAAGGGTTAGGCGGCTACACCTTC
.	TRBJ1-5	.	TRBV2	CASTLGRIEGAQHF	TGTGCCAGCACCCTAGGGCGTATTGAGGGAGCCCAGCATTTT
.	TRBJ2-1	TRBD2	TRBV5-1	CASSFPRASGGNEQFF	TGCGCCAGCAGCTTCCCCCGGGCTAGCGGGGGCAATGAGCAGTTCTTC
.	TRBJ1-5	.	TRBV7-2	CASSSTWAGEYSNQPQHF	TGTGCCAGCAGCTCCACTTGGGCAGGGGAATATAGCAATCAGCCCCAGCATTTT
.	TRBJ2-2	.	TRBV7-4	CASSLDLIPANTGELFF	TGTGCCAGCAGCTTAGACCTTATACCCGCGAACACCGGGGAGCTGTTTTTT
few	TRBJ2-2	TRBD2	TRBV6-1	CASGLFNTGELFF	TGTGCTAGCGGGTTGTTCAACACCGGGGAGCTGTTTTTT
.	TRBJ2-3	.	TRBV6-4	CASSGLVRTDPDTQYF	TGTGCCAGCAGCGGCCTCGTTAGGACAGACCCAGATACGCAGTATTTT
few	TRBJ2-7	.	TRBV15	CATSRPTGFSYEQYF	TGTGCCACCAGCAGACCCACGGGATTCTCCTACGAGCAGTACTTC
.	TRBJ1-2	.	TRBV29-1	CSASTGLSDFF	TGCAGCGCCTCAACAGGGCTCTCTGACTTCTTC
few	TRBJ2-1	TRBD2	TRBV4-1	CASSRGERGLSYNEQFF	TGCGCCAGCAGCAGAGGAGAGCGGGGTCTTTCCTACAATGAGCAGTTCTTC
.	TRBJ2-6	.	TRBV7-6	CASSKRGSGANVLTF	TGTGCCAGCAGCAAAAGGGGATCTGGGGCCAACGTCCTGACTTTC
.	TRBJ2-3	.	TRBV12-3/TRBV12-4	CASSFDTTSTDTQYF	TGTGCCAGCAGTTTTGACACAACTAGCACAGATACGCAGTATTTT
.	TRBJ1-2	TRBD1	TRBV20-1	CSASKPGQGNYGYTF	TGCAGTGCTAGTAAGCCGGGACAGGGGAACTATGGCTACACCTTC
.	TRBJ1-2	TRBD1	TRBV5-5	CASSGGTGYGYTF	TGTGCCAGCAGCGGTGGGACAGGCTATGGCTACACCTTC
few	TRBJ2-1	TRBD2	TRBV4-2	CASSQDSGSYNEQFF	TGTGCCAGCAGCCAAGATAGCGGGAGTTACAATGAGCAGTTCTTC
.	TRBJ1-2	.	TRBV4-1	CASSQVSSAYGYTF	TGCGCCAGCAGCCAAGTCAGTTCTGCCTATGGCTACACCTTC
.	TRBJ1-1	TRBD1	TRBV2	CASSEGGTGGWTEAFF	TGTGCCAGCAGTGAAGGGGGGACAGGGGGTTGGACTGAAGCTTTCTTT
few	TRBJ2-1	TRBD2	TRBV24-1	CATSGVAGGPYNEQFF	TGTGCCACCAGTGGGGTAGCGGGGGGACCCTACAATGAGCAGTTCTTC
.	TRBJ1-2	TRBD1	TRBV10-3	CAIRADWGGGTNYGYTF	TGTGCCATCAGAGCCGATTGGGGAGGGGGCACTAACTATGGCTACACCTTC
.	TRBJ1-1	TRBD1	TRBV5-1	CASSLGVDRAWNTEAFF	TGCGCCAGCAGCTTGGGGGTGGACAGGGCCTGGAACACTGAAGCTTTCTTT